The source of this TCR beta chain is a study of cytomegalovirus exposure and HLA in healthy donors. Study-wide findings and caveats: There were several of the most significant clusters that appeared linked to common viral pathogens in a later analysis. The CMV antigen specificity of a few CMV-associated chains was confirmed through in vitro analysis. Versus the 666-donor mean, an Asian-associated ancestry cluster reportedly showed fewer N-insertions in a later analysis. The study put 160 or so TCR beta chains on its list as cytomegalovirus-associated.

The study ran its PCR with 60 Vbeta and 13 Jbeta primers. The assay was immunoSEQ multiplex PCR, and TCRdb's table has in-frame clones only and misses some. The data hold 100,000 to 150,000 clones, with more than 65% observed a single time. In the case of this clone: What it binds is unknown.

Trimming pared 3 bases from V and 10 bases from J, leaving 10 bases between. The CDR3 sequence is 12 residues long. Germline-derived CDR1 and CDR2 are GTSNPN and SVGIG (reference sequence). The sequenced material came from PBMCs. V usage is TRBV30 and J usage is TRBJ1-6; tentatively, D is TRBD1 (6 bases). The origin of this receptor is a woman aged 40 to 50 in good health and CMV-seropositive. CDR3 bases: TGTGCCTGGAGGGGGGGGCGATCACCCCTCCACTTT. Translation: CAWRGGRSPLHF.